The 26 T cell receptor beta chains in this list originate from one sample, sequenced in a study of T-cell reconstitution after alpha-beta-depleted transplantation in children. The TCRbeta library incorporated unique molecular identifiers. TCRdb re-called the PCR reads with MiXCR, one entry per CDR3 protein. Of hundreds of thousands of distinct CDR3 sequences listed, approximately 12% are singletons. The material was PBMCs from the stem cell graft donor, obtained from the stem cell graft. These receptors all come from a human donor who donated a stem cell graft to a child with combined immunodeficiency.

In this sample, this clonotype turned up a few times. The chain recombines TRBV4-1 with TRBJ2-1; 10 nucleotides match TRBD2. CDR3 length: 13 residues. V was clipped by 1 base and J by 13 bases; unmatched bases: 4. Germline values: CDR1 MGHRA, CDR2 YSYEKL. The CDR3 sequence: CASSQGGLARQFF. Written as DNA, the CDR3 is TGCGCCAGCAGCCAAGGGGGACTAGCGAGACAGTTCTTC.

The sample holds a few counts of this clonotype. The gene calls are TRBV9 and TRBJ1-6; 8 nucleotides match TRBD1. The germline V gene has CDR1 SGDLS and CDR2 YYNGEE. The CDR3 covers 15 residues. V lost 1 base and J lost 9; bases outside the gene matches: 6. Here the CDR3 reads CASSVRAGGGSPLHF. CDR3 bases: TGTGCCAGCAGCGTAAGGGCAGGGGGCGGTTCACCCCTCCACTTT.

About this clonotype: A much larger clonotype is one base distant, so this may be a read error. Without the conserved terminal phenylalanine or tryptophan, this CDR3 likely stems from a read error. V is TRBV29-1 and J is TRBJ2-2; 7 positions agree with TRBD2. Germline V CDR1 and CDR2: SQVTM, ANQGSEA. The V segment lost 3 bases and the J segment 1 base; nucleotides outside the gene matches: 2. The CDR3 loop spans 14 amino acids. CDR3 sequence reads: CSVEGTKNTGELFY. As DNA, the CDR3 is TGCAGCGTTGAGGGGACTAAGAACACCGGGGAGCTGTTTTAT.

This clonotype occurred many times. The V gene is TRBV12-3 or TRBV12-4, the J gene TRBJ2-2; a possible D gene is TRBD2 (6 bases). V shed 6 bases and J shed 6 bases, with 14 bases lying between them. This CDR3 spans 14 amino acids. The CDR3 region has the DNA TGTGCCAGCAGCCTCCTCCCGGGGGCCGGGGAGCTGTTTTTT. As protein: CASSLLPGAGELFF.

The chain is built from TRBV16 and TRBJ2-1; TRBD1 matches at 12 bases. Germline CDR1 reads KGHSY; CDR2 reads FQNENV. Trimming took 4 bases from V and 10 from J; bases not matched to a gene: 20. The CDR3 totals 19 residues. In DNA form, the CDR3 reads TGTGCCAGCAGCCCAAGGGACAGGGGGCTATGGGAGCCGGTTTGGGAGCAGTTCTTC. This translates into CASSPRDRGLWEPVWEQFF.

V is TRBV7-3 and J is TRBJ2-7; 15 bases match TRBD2. The trim removed 0 bases at V and 6 bases at J, leaving 9 bases unmatched. The CDR3 is made up of 18 amino acids. The germline gives CDR1 SGHTA, CDR2 FQGTGA. CDR3 region: CASSLTPAGLAGGLEQYF. DNA for the CDR3: TGTGCCAGCAGCTTAACGCCCGCCGGACTAGCGGGAGGGCTCGAGCAGTACTTC.

This clonotype came up a few times. This chain connects TRBV14 to TRBJ2-1; TRBD2 matches at 12 bases. There are 16 residues in the CDR3. V dropped 4 bases and J dropped 8; count of bases not matched to a gene: 9. CDR1 and CDR2 (germline): SGHDN, FVKESK. CDR3 in amino acids: CASSRQLAGGRDEQFF. The CDR3 nucleotides read TGTGCCAGCAGCCGCCAACTAGCGGGGGGCAGGGATGAGCAGTTCTTC.

This clonotype has a count of ten or more. The rearrangement uses TRBV12-3 or TRBV12-4 and TRBJ1-2; a possible D gene is TRBD1 (6 bases). V lost 7 bases, J lost 1 base, and 13 bases lay in between. This CDR3 is 14 amino acids long. The CDR3 spells CASTTRQVNYGYTF. CDR3 nucleotide sequence: TGTGCCAGCACCACCAGACAGGTTAACTATGGCTACACCTTC.

About this clonotype: A read error may explain this, as a much larger clone is one base away. The chain recombines TRBV20-1 with TRBJ2-7; D is perhaps TRBD1 (6 bases). Germline-derived CDR1 and CDR2 are DFQATT and SNEGSKA (reference sequence). The CDR3 totals 15 residues. The ends were cut back, 3 bases at V and 0 bases at J, with 15 bases in the middle. The CDR3 spells CSARAQDRYSYEQYF. The CDR3 region has the DNA TGCAGTGCTAGGGCCCAGGACAGATACTCCTACGAGCAGTACTTC.

CDR3 residues: CASSDGTGLQRTDTQYF. In DNA, the CDR3 is TGTGCCAGCAGTGATGGGACAGGACTTCAACGCACAGATACGCAGTATTTT. This chain connects TRBV2 to TRBJ2-3; TRBD1 matches at 8 bases. V was clipped by 3 bases and J by 1 base; unmatched bases: 9. Germline V gene sequence: CDR1 SNHLY, CDR2 FYNNEI. CDR3 length equals 17 residues.

This clonotype turned up a few times. This chain links TRBV5-1 with TRBJ2-7; D is undetermined. Germline CDR1 reads SGHRS; CDR2 reads YFSETQ. Trimming left V 3 bases short and J 4 bases short, with 26 bases between. The CDR3 extends over 18 amino acids. The DNA of the CDR3 is TGCGCCAGCAGCTGCAACCCTCGGCCGCCGGGCCTTGTATACGAGCAGTACTTC. It yields the protein CASSCNPRPPGLVYEQYF.

The chain links TRBV7-6 to TRBJ2-5; 7 bases fit TRBD2. CDR1 is SGHVS and CDR2 is FNYEAQ in the germline V gene. The CDR3 runs 16 residues. V trimming: 1 base; J trimming: 2 bases; junction bases outside the gene matches: 7. CDR3 DNA: TGTGCCAGCAGCTTAGGGGCGGGAGCGGGGCAAGAGACCCAGTACTTC. It yields the protein CASSLGAGAGQETQYF.

This clonotype turned up a few times. This chain uses TRBV27 with TRBJ2-7; 8 bases fit TRBD1. V trimming: 5 bases; J trimming: 6 bases; junction bases outside the gene matches: 9. The CDR3 sequence is 14 residues long. Per the germline V gene, CDR1 is MNHEY and CDR2 is SMNVEV (reference sequence). Here the CDR3 reads CASSPFTGGFEQYF. DNA for the CDR3: TGTGCCAGCAGTCCCTTCACAGGGGGGTTCGAGCAGTACTTC.

CDR3 sequence (DNA): TGTGCCACCCGCGAGACAGGGAGTGAAAAACTGTTTTTT. Protein product: CATRETGSEKLFF. The rearrangement links TRBV28 to TRBJ1-4; TRBD1 agrees at 7 bases. The trim removed 10 bases at V and 7 bases at J, leaving 9 bases unmatched. The CDR3 is 13 residues long. Germline lookup yields CDR1 MDHEN and CDR2 SYDVKM.

This clonotype was found a few times. V gene TRBV10-3 combines with J gene TRBJ2-6, with D tentatively TRBD2 (5 bases). V was shortened by 8 bases and J by 4 bases, with 15 bases between the two germline ends. This CDR3 region has 15 residues. CDR1 and CDR2 from the germline V gene are ENHRY and SYGVKD. The CDR3 loop is CAIGGRPDGANVLTF. Written as DNA, the CDR3 is TGTGCCATCGGAGGTCGGCCTGACGGGGCCAACGTCCTGACTTTC.

This clonotype was detected only a few times. The chain links TRBV6-2 or TRBV6-3 to TRBJ2-1; 9 nucleotides agree with TRBD2. CDR1 and CDR2 from the germline V gene are MNHEY and SVGEGT. CDR3 length: 14 amino acids. V shed 7 bases, J shed 7 bases, and the junction held 8 bases outside the gene matches. The CDR3 nucleotides read TGTGCCAGCAAGGAACTAGCGGGCTGGAATGAGCAGTTCTTC. Protein: CASKELAGWNEQFF.

J is TRBJ2-1 and V is TRBV12-3 or TRBV12-4, with D perhaps matching TRBD2 (5 bases). Trimming took off 2 bases at V and 2 bases at J, with 10 bases between the two ends. The CDR3 loop spans 15 amino acids. CDR3 region: CASSLTGSTYNEQFF. The DNA of the CDR3 is TGTGCCAGCAGTTTAACGGGATCTACCTACAATGAGCAGTTCTTC.

This clonotype was picked up a small number of times. The chain is built from TRBV7-9 and TRBJ1-1, with D uncertain. Looked up from germline, CDR1 is SEHNR and CDR2 is FQNEAQ (reference sequence). Between the trimmed V and J ends, which lost 1 base and 4 bases, there was a span of 25 bases. The CDR3 consists of 19 residues. CDR3 amino acids: CASSLGQFVVPQKVTEAFF. The CDR3 DNA follows: TGTGCCAGCAGCTTAGGTCAATTCGTGGTTCCTCAGAAGGTCACTGAAGCTTTCTTT. Variable domain in full (rest from reference TRBV7-9 and TRBJ1-1): DTGVSQNPRHKITKRGQNVTFRCDPISEHNRLYWYRQTLGQGPEFLTYFQNEAQLEKSRLLSDRFSAERPKGSFSTLEIQRTEQGDSAMYLCASSLGQFVVPQKVTEAFFGQGTRLTVV.

In its sample, this clonotype was seen once. V usage is TRBV6-5 and J usage is TRBJ2-5; D gene ambiguous. Germline V gene lookup returns CDR1 MNHEY and CDR2 SVGAGI. V shed 0 bases and J shed 7 bases, with 6 bases lying between them. This CDR3 has 12 amino acids. Here the CDR3 reads CASSYSLGTQYF. The DNA for the CDR3 is TGTGCCAGCAGTTACTCGCTAGGGACCCAGTACTTC.

This clonotype was counted many times. V and J are TRBV5-6 and TRBJ2-7; D not certain. Germline V gives CDR1 SGHDT, CDR2 YYEEEE. The CDR3 loop spans 13 amino acids. Trimming took 0 bases from V and 3 from J, leaving 7 bases between them. CDR3 in DNA: TGTGCCAGCAGCTTGGAACAGTACTACGAGCAGTACTTC. Translation: CASSLEQYYEQYF.

The chain has TRBV6-1 and TRBJ1-5; perhaps TRBD1 as D (5 bases). V lost 6 bases, J lost 1 base, and 7 bases lay in between. The CDR3 consists of 13 residues. Germline-derived CDR1 and CDR2 are MNHNS and SASEGT. The CDR3 protein is CASRRTSNQPQHF. CDR3 DNA sequence: TGTGCCAGCAGAAGGACAAGCAATCAGCCCCAGCATTTT.

The chain is built from TRBV30 and TRBJ1-2; no definite D call. The CDR3 has 15 residues. The V and J ends lost 1 base and 2 bases respectively, with 14 bases between them. CDR1 is GTSNPN and CDR2 is SVGIG in the germline V gene (reference sequence). This CDR3 is CAWSGYTGRNYGYTF. CDR3 nucleotides: TGTGCCTGGAGTGGATATACTGGTCGGAACTATGGCTACACCTTC. The whole variable domain, filled in from reference TRBV30 and TRBJ1-2, reads SQTIHQWPATLVQPVGSPLSLECTVEGTSNPNLYWYRQAAGRGLQLLFYSVGIGQISSEVPQNLSASRPQDRQFILSSKKLLLSDSGFYLCAWSGYTGRNYGYTFGSGTRLTVV.

This clonotype was seen a few times. This chain joins TRBV13 and TRBJ2-3; TRBD2 matches 14 bases. Germline V gives CDR1 PRHDT, CDR2 FYEKMQ (reference sequence). The J segment lost 5 bases and the V segment lost 3 bases, leaving 4 bases of the junction unmatched. The CDR3 consists of 16 residues. DNA for the CDR3: TGTGCCAGCAGCTTGACTAGCGGGAGGGCCGAAGATACGCAGTATTTT. Its protein product is CASSLTSGRAEDTQYF.

The rearrangement links TRBV19 to TRBJ1-5; 7 bases align to TRBD1. The J segment lost 1 base and the V segment lost 5 bases, leaving 17 bases of the junction unmatched. Germline V gives CDR1 LNHDA, CDR2 SQIVND (reference sequence). The CDR3 is 19 amino acids. In nucleotides, the CDR3 is TGTGCCAGTAGTTTCTCCTCTCCTGGAGCAGGGGGAAGCAATCAGCCCCAGCATTTT. It codes for CASSFSSPGAGGSNQPQHF.

This rearrangement joins TRBV4-3 to TRBJ2-1; D may match TRBD1 or TRBD2 (6 bases each). CDR1 and CDR2 from the germline V gene are LGHNA and YSLEER. V was clipped by 1 base and J by 4 bases, with 11 bases between them. The CDR3 has 15 residues. DNA for the CDR3: TGCGCCAGCAGCCAAGGGGGGGCAATATACAATGAGCAGTTCTTC. Its translation: CASSQGGAIYNEQFF.

This clonotype has only a few counts. The V and J genes are TRBV13 and TRBJ2-1, with D tentatively TRBD2 (6 bases). V lost 4 bases and J 6 bases, leaving 10 bases between the germline ends. The germline gives CDR1 PRHDT, CDR2 FYEKMQ (reference sequence). This CDR3 has 13 amino acids. In nucleotides, the CDR3 is TGTGCCAGCAGCTCGGGACTTGGCAATGAGCAGTTCTTC. Its translation: CASSSGLGNEQFF.